The present entry profiles one TCR beta chain with its context. This specimen belongs to a study of cytomegalovirus exposure and HLA in healthy donors. This PCR relied on a set of 60 Vbeta primers and 13 Jbeta primers. Measured with immunoSEQ multiplex PCR; TCRdb has only the in-frame clones, and not every one. This sample's table has just over 150,000 clones. Per germline, CDR1 MNHEY and CDR2 SMNVEV (reference sequence). Deletions cut 0 bases from V and 3 bases from J, with 12 bases between. The CDR3 contains 15 residues. The chain joins TRBV27 to TRBJ2-7, with D possibly TRBD2 on 6 matching bases. The TCR sequence derives from a man in his thirties or forties in good health and CMV-seronegative. The sequenced sample consisted of PBMCs. The CDR3 DNA reads TGTGCCAGCAGTTTATCGTTCGGGGGTTACTACGAGCAGTACTTC. Translation: CASSLSFGGYYEQYF.